The 3 T cell receptor beta chains below come from one sample, sequenced in a study of T cell responses to AZD1222 COVID-19 vaccine. Profiled with immunoSEQ multiplex PCR; TCRdb holds only in-frame clones, not every one. The sample lists fewer than 75,000 clones, roughly 87% occurring once. The input for sequencing was peripheral blood, taken on day 0 of AZD1222 vaccination. These receptors were obtained from an adult in good health.

V gene TRBV11-2 combines with J gene TRBJ1-1; no definite D call. Germline V gene sequence: CDR1 SGHAT, CDR2 FQNNGV. V lost 0 bases, J lost 3 bases, and 14 bases lay in between. This CDR3 has 16 residues. Written as DNA, the CDR3 is TGTGCCAGCAGCTTAGAGTTCGGTGGGTGGGACACTGAAGCTTTCTTT. This codes for CASSLEFGGWDTEAFF.

In this sample, this clone is large. V is TRBV29-1 and J is TRBJ2-1, with 11 nucleotides matching TRBD2. Germline CDR1 is SQVTM and CDR2 is ANQGSEA. The V segment lost 5 bases and the J segment 10 bases; nucleotides outside the gene matches: 7. This CDR3 has 13 amino acids. CDR3 residues: CSVYSGGAGEQFF. In DNA form, the CDR3 reads TGCAGCGTTTATAGCGGGGGGGCAGGCGAGCAGTTCTTC.

This chain links TRBV6-5 with TRBJ1-6; 9 positions agree with TRBD1. This CDR3 spans 15 amino acids. Germline assignment: CDR1 MNHEY and CDR2 SVGAGI. V lost 8 bases to trimming and J lost 7 bases; unmatched junction nucleotides: 9. The CDR3 DNA follows: TGTGCCAGCGGCTACAGGGGGCTAGGGAATTCACCCCTCCACTTT. This codes for CASGYRGLGNSPLHF.